The 20 T cell receptor beta chains given below trace back to one sample, sequenced in a study of T-cell memory formation after mild COVID-19. One entry per CDR3 protein results from TCRdb running MiXCR on the 5' RACE reads. The profile shows 190,000 or so distinct CDR3 sequences, about a fifth of them singletons. The sequenced material came from PBMCs or a T cell subset sorted from them (not recorded which). These receptors all stem from an adult woman who had mild COVID-19 (a few samples of this study predate the infection). Cell type and time point are not known.

V and J are TRBV16 and TRBJ2-7, with D possibly matching TRBD2 (6 bases). The CDR3 has 14 amino acids. Germline V gives CDR1 KGHSY, CDR2 FQNENV. V dropped 2 bases and J dropped 2 bases, with 10 bases sitting between them. The CDR3 DNA is TGTGCCAGCAGCCAAAGGAGGGGTACCTACGAGCAGTACTTC. The encoded protein is CASSQRRGTYEQYF.

This clonotype was detected only a few times. CDR3 sequence reads: CASLEGGDTQYF. The CDR3 DNA reads as TGCGCCAGCTTAGAAGGAGGAGATACGCAGTATTTT. The chain couples TRBV5-1 to TRBJ2-3; tentatively, D is TRBD2 (5 bases). The CDR3 covers 12 residues. With 7 bases removed from V and 5 bases from J, the gap between germline ends came to 11 bases. CDR1 is SGHRS, CDR2 YFSETQ, per germline.

In this sample, this clonotype turned up many times. The gene calls are TRBV5-1 and TRBJ2-7, with 8 positions matching TRBD2. Germline CDR1 and CDR2: SGHRS and YFSETQ. V lost 4 bases and J lost 3; bases outside the gene matches: 9. The CDR3 length is 15 residues. The DNA for the CDR3 is TGCGCCAGCAGCCTTACGATAGCGGGAAGCTACGAGCAGTACTTC. It encodes CASSLTIAGSYEQYF.

Here the CDR3 reads CASSLDRDGRETQYF. CDR3 sequence (DNA): TGCGCCAGCAGCTTAGACAGGGACGGGAGGGAGACCCAGTACTTC. J is TRBJ2-5 and V is TRBV4-1; either TRBD1 or TRBD2 may supply D (7 bases each). V was clipped by 5 bases and J by 5 bases, with 18 bases between them. Germline CDR1 MGHRA, CDR2 YSYEKL. The CDR3 is 15 amino acids.

The chain employs TRBV6-5 and TRBJ1-1; possibly TRBD1 for D (5 bases). The CDR3 is 13 residues long. The V end lost 2 bases, the J end lost 10 bases, and 14 bases lay between the germline ends. CDR1 and CDR2 from the germline V gene are MNHEY and SVGAGI. This chain's CDR3 is CASSYVKGLGAFF. CDR3 coding DNA: TGTGCCAGCAGTTACGTTAAGGGGTTGGGAGCTTTCTTT.

This clonotype was recorded a few times. The gene calls are TRBV11-2 and TRBJ1-6; 9 bases agree with TRBD1. Germline trimming cut 1 base from V and 5 bases from J; bases unmatched to any gene: 12. CDR3 length: 19 residues. The germline CDR1 and CDR2 sequences are SGHAT and FQNNGV. CDR3 sequence: CASSLAAHRGQSHNSPLHF. The CDR3 coding sequence is TGTGCCAGCAGCTTAGCGGCACACAGGGGGCAGTCCCATAATTCACCCCTCCACTTT. The variable domain in full, completed from reference TRBV11-2 and TRBJ1-6, reads EAGVAQSPRYKIIEKRQSVAFWCNPISGHATLYWYQQILGQGPKLLIQFQNNGVVDDSQLPKDRFSAERLKGVDSTLKIQPAKLEDSAVYLCASSLAAHRGQSHNSPLHFGNGTRLTVT.

The chain links TRBV20-1 to TRBJ2-1, with 12 nucleotides matching TRBD2. Germline assignment: CDR1 DFQATT and CDR2 SNEGSKA (reference sequence). This CDR3 has 18 amino acids. V gave up 2 bases and J gave up 6 bases; unmatched junction bases: 14. CDR3: CSARNGLAGRPPGNEQFF. DNA of the CDR3: TGCAGTGCTAGAAACGGACTAGCGGGAAGACCTCCTGGCAATGAGCAGTTCTTC.

This clonotype was recorded a few times. This chain joins TRBV5-1 and TRBJ1-2; 9 bases agree with TRBD1. This CDR3 has 17 residues. J lost 3 bases, V lost 2 bases, and 11 bases had no gene match. From germline, CDR1 is SGHRS and CDR2 YFSETQ. In DNA, the CDR3 is TGCGCCAGCAGCTTAGGGACAGGGTTAAACCCCTACTATGGCTACACCTTC. Protein product: CASSLGTGLNPYYGYTF.

V is TRBV7-9 and J is TRBJ2-5; TRBD2 aligns across 8 bases. Germline assignment: CDR1 SEHNR and CDR2 FQNEAQ (reference sequence). Unmatched junction bases numbered 5, after V lost 0 bases and J lost 2 bases. The CDR3 sequence is 16 residues long. The CDR3 reads CASSLAPAGVQETQYF. CDR3 in DNA: TGTGCCAGCAGCTTAGCCCCAGCGGGGGTACAAGAGACCCAGTACTTC.

CDR3 bases: TGTGCCAGTTTAGCCTGGACCGGGGAGCTGTTTTTT. Protein product: CASLAWTGELFF. The gene calls are TRBV4-2 and TRBJ2-2, with D hard to call. V lost 9 bases and J lost 5, with 10 bases in between. There are 12 residues in the CDR3. CDR1 is LGHNA, CDR2 YNFKEQ, per germline.

This clonotype came up a few times. The chain carries TRBV15 and TRBJ2-1; no definite D call. V lost 3 bases to trimming and J lost 6 bases, with 15 bases between them. Looked up from germline, CDR1 is LNHNV and CDR2 is YYDKDF (reference sequence). The CDR3 totals 15 residues. The CDR3 region is CATSSGYNDGNEQFF. In DNA, the CDR3 is TGTGCCACCAGCAGTGGGTACAACGACGGCAATGAGCAGTTCTTC.

This clonotype turned up a few times. The CDR3 DNA reads TGTGCCAGCAGCCAACAGGGATATGACACTGAAGCTTTCTTT. This encodes CASSQQGYDTEAFF. The chain carries TRBV4-2 and TRBJ1-1; possibly TRBD1 for D (5 bases). Deletions cut 2 bases from V and 3 bases from J, with 10 bases between. Per germline, CDR1 LGHNA and CDR2 YNFKEQ. This CDR3 has 14 residues.

The chain couples TRBV7-9 to TRBJ1-1, with 9 nucleotides matching TRBD1. Germline assignment: CDR1 SEHNR and CDR2 FQNEAQ (reference sequence). The length of the CDR3 is 14 residues. V lost 5 bases to trimming and J lost 6 bases; unmatched junction nucleotides: 7. The DNA of the CDR3 is TGTGCCAGCAGCGCGACAGGGGGAATAGCTGAAGCTTTCTTT. It yields the protein CASSATGGIAEAFF.

The V gene is TRBV9, the J gene TRBJ2-3; D unresolved. The CDR3 contains 13 residues. Germline-derived CDR1 and CDR2 are SGDLS and YYNGEE. Trimming shortened V by 6 bases and J by 6 bases, and 14 bases separated the two germline ends. CDR3 nucleotide sequence: TGTGCCAGCACAGGTCCCGATCCGGATACGCAGTATTTT. The encoded protein is CASTGPDPDTQYF.

This clonotype appeared a few times. V and J are TRBV27 and TRBJ2-1, with D possibly called TRBD1 or TRBD2 (6 bases each). Germline CDR1 and CDR2: MNHEY and SMNVEV (reference sequence). V lost 0 bases and J lost 10, with 7 bases in between. The CDR3 runs to 12 residues. The CDR3 coding sequence is TGTGCCAGCAGTTTATCGGGGGGCGAGCAGTTCTTC. Translating it yields CASSLSGGEQFF.

V gene TRBV27 combines with J gene TRBJ1-1, with D uncertain. V gave up 0 bases and J gave up 8 bases, with 19 bases separating them. Germline V gene data show CDR1 as MNHEY and CDR2 as SMNVEV (reference sequence). The CDR3 extends over 16 amino acids. CDR3 DNA: TGTGCCAGCAGTTTATCCGGGATCCCGGGTCCCCCGGAAGCTTTCTTT. It is translated as CASSLSGIPGPPEAFF.

This clonotype was counted between two and nine times. V usage is TRBV11-2 and J usage is TRBJ2-7; the D is unclear. The ends were cut back, 4 bases at V and 2 bases at J, with 6 bases in the middle. Germline V lookup: CDR1 SGHAT, CDR2 FQNNGV. The CDR3 is 12 amino acids. CDR3 amino acids: CASSSNTYEQYF. In nucleotides, the CDR3 is TGTGCCAGCAGCTCGAATACCTACGAGCAGTACTTC. The whole variable domain, filled in from reference TRBV11-2 and TRBJ2-7, reads EAGVAQSPRYKIIEKRQSVAFWCNPISGHATLYWYQQILGQGPKLLIQFQNNGVVDDSQLPKDRFSAERLKGVDSTLKIQPAKLEDSAVYLCASSSNTYEQYFGPGTRLTVT.

The gene calls are TRBV24-1 and TRBJ1-3; a possible D gene is TRBD1 (5 bases). Germline V gene sequence: CDR1 KGHDR, CDR2 SFDVKD. Trimming removed 3 bases at V and 3 bases at J, with 5 bases between. CDR3 length: 13 residues. The CDR3 spells CATSDQGGNTIYF. CDR3 coding DNA: TGTGCCACCAGTGATCAGGGTGGAAACACCATATATTTT.

This clonotype was seen a few times. V gene TRBV6-1 combines with J gene TRBJ2-2, with TRBD2 as a possible D gene (5 bases). The germline CDR1 and CDR2 sequences are MNHNS and SASEGT. V lost 7 bases and J lost 4, with 13 bases in between. The CDR3 totals 14 residues. The CDR3 DNA is TGTGCCAGCACTCCCGGGGAAGCCACCGGGGAGCTGTTTTTT. Translation gives CASTPGEATGELFF.

The chain uses TRBV18 and TRBJ1-1; D is undetermined. Between the trimmed V and J ends, which lost 4 bases and 1 base, there was a span of 10 bases. CDR1 is KGHSH, CDR2 LQKENI, per germline. This CDR3 spans 14 amino acids. As DNA, the CDR3 is TGTGCCAGCTCACGCATAGGGAGGAACACTGAAGCTTTCTTT. It encodes CASSRIGRNTEAFF.